Listed below are T cell receptor beta chains from one sample, sequenced in a study of T-cell reconstitution after alpha-beta-depleted transplantation in children. TCRdb redid the calling of the PCR reads with MiXCR, one entry per CDR3 protein. The data show around 420,000 distinct CDR3 sequences, 15% to 20% seen once. Material: PBMCs, mostly from graft donor cells, obtained 360 days after TCRalphabeta/CD19-depleted stem cell transplant. All receptors derive from a boy under two years old who had a stem cell transplant for Wiskott-Aldrich syndrome, so the T cells may come from the graft donor. Both conserved end residues are part of each CDR3. D genes are given only for firm matches. Size is omitted from some rows. Given values are once, few, many or a class for expanded clones.

j_gene: TRBJ2-7; v_gene: TRBV7-9; d_gene: TRBD2; abundance: NA; CDR3nt: TGTGCCAGCACCGTTGGGGCTAGCGGTATCTACGAGCAGTACTTC; CDR3aa: CASTVGASGIYEQYF
j_gene: TRBJ2-1; v_gene: TRBV4-1; d_gene: TRBD2; abundance: few; CDR3nt: TGCGCCAGCAGCCAAGATCTTGGAGCGGGAGTGTCGTCGGGGTACAATGAGCAGTTCTTC; CDR3aa: CASSQDLGAGVSSGYNEQFF
j_gene: TRBJ2-1; v_gene: TRBV24-1; d_gene: NA; abundance: few; CDR3nt: TGTGCCACCAGTGACCCATCGGCAGGGATGTACAATGAGCAGTTCTTC; CDR3aa: CATSDPSAGMYNEQFF
j_gene: TRBJ2-5; v_gene: TRBV4-2; d_gene: TRBD2; abundance: NA; CDR3nt: TGTGCCAGCAGCCCGACCGGGACTAGCGGGATACAGACCCAGTACTTC; CDR3aa: CASSPTGTSGIQTQYF
j_gene: TRBJ2-1; v_gene: TRBV11-2; d_gene: NA; abundance: NA; CDR3nt: TGTGCCAGCAGCCGGGGCCCTGATGACTTTATCTCCTACAATGAGCAGTTCTTC; CDR3aa: CASSRGPDDFISYNEQFF
j_gene: TRBJ2-7; v_gene: TRBV3-1; d_gene: TRBD1; abundance: NA; CDR3nt: TGTGCCAGCAGCCAATTGGCTGGGACAGGGACCTACGAGCAGTACTTC; CDR3aa: CASSQLAGTGTYEQYF
j_gene: TRBJ2-7; v_gene: TRBV29-1; d_gene: TRBD2; abundance: few; CDR3nt: TGCAGCGTTGAAGATTTTATCCCCTCTAGCGGCTACGAGCAGTACTTC; CDR3aa: CSVEDFIPSSGYEQYF
j_gene: TRBJ2-2; v_gene: TRBV10-3; d_gene: TRBD2; abundance: NA; CDR3nt: TGTGCCATCAGTGAGTCCGGACTAGCGGGGACCGGGGAGCTGTTTTTT; CDR3aa: CAISESGLAGTGELFF
j_gene: TRBJ2-7; v_gene: TRBV4-3; d_gene: NA; abundance: NA; CDR3nt: TGCGCCAGCAGCCAAGTCTATCGTTCTTCCTACGAGCAGTACTTC; CDR3aa: CASSQVYRSSYEQYF
j_gene: TRBJ2-6; v_gene: TRBV5-1; d_gene: NA; abundance: NA; CDR3nt: TGCGCCAGCAGCTTCGGTGCCAGCCTGAGTGGGGCCAACGTCCTGACTTTC; CDR3aa: CASSFGASLSGANVLTF
j_gene: TRBJ2-5; v_gene: TRBV28; d_gene: TRBD2; abundance: few; CDR3nt: TGTGCCAGCAGTTCGGGACTAGCGGGGGGGAACCGACAAGAGACCCAGTACTTC; CDR3aa: CASSSGLAGGNRQETQYF
j_gene: TRBJ2-5; v_gene: TRBV7-9; d_gene: NA; abundance: few; CDR3nt: TGTGCCAGCAGCTCCTTACTCTCCTCGTACCAAGAGACCCAGTACTTC; CDR3aa: CASSSLLSSYQETQYF
j_gene: TRBJ2-7; v_gene: TRBV4-1; d_gene: NA; abundance: few; CDR3nt: TGCGCCAGCAGCCAGGTAGCCCCTTACGAGCAGTACTTC; CDR3aa: CASSQVAPYEQYF
j_gene: TRBJ1-1; v_gene: TRBV5-1; d_gene: NA; abundance: few; CDR3nt: TGCGCCAGCAGCTTGGGGGAGTGGCGAAGCGCTGAAGCTTTCTTT; CDR3aa: CASSLGEWRSAEAFF
j_gene: TRBJ2-2; v_gene: TRBV7-2; d_gene: TRBD2; abundance: NA; CDR3nt: TGTGCCAGCAGCTTAAGCCTCCTAGCGGGAAACGTCGGGGAGCTGTTTTTT; CDR3aa: CASSLSLLAGNVGELFF
j_gene: TRBJ2-1; v_gene: TRBV29-1; d_gene: NA; abundance: few; CDR3nt: TGCAGCGTTGATGGCAGGCTGACCTACAATGAGCAGTTCTTC; CDR3aa: CSVDGRLTYNEQFF
j_gene: TRBJ2-7; v_gene: TRBV27; d_gene: NA; abundance: many; CDR3nt: TGTGCCAGCAGTTTACGGCCCTCCTACGAGCAGTACTTC; CDR3aa: CASSLRPSYEQYF
j_gene: TRBJ2-2; v_gene: TRBV12-3/TRBV12-4; d_gene: NA; abundance: few; CDR3nt: TGTGCCAGCAGTTTAAAGGGCGGGGAGCTGTTTTTT; CDR3aa: CASSLKGGELFF
j_gene: TRBJ1-5; v_gene: TRBV20-1; d_gene: NA; abundance: NA; CDR3nt: TGCAGTGCCACCCCCGGGAGGGTCTCCAATCAGCCCCAGCATTTT; CDR3aa: CSATPGRVSNQPQHF
j_gene: TRBJ1-2; v_gene: TRBV29-1; d_gene: NA; abundance: NA; CDR3nt: TGCAGCGTTGCCGGATCGGCCGGTGGCTACACCTTC; CDR3aa: CSVAGSAGGYTF
j_gene: TRBJ2-5; v_gene: TRBV29-1; d_gene: NA; abundance: NA; CDR3nt: TGCAGCGTTGTAGGCGACCAAGAGACCCAGTACTTC; CDR3aa: CSVVGDQETQYF
j_gene: TRBJ2-3; v_gene: TRBV20-1; d_gene: TRBD2; abundance: many; CDR3nt: TGCAGTGCTAAGAGTACTAGCGGGGGGGCTGGTACGCAGTATTTT; CDR3aa: CSAKSTSGGAGTQYF